This T cell receptor beta chain was captured in a study of T cell changes during pregnancy in multiple sclerosis. Germline loops: CDR1 LNHNV, CDR2 YYDKDF (reference sequence). V lost 0 bases and J lost 3; bases outside the gene matches: 5. The CDR3 sequence is 15 residues long. This table comes from immunoSEQ multiplex PCR, and its TCRdb copy is limited to in-frame clones, with some not included. Among 35,000 to 45,000 clones listed, about 89% were seen once. The J gene is TRBJ2-7, the V gene TRBV15, with 7 bases lining up with TRBD2. This TCR was sampled from a female donor with multiple sclerosis, enrolled in a pregnancy study. This sample comprised CD4+ T cells from peripheral blood mononuclear cells, obtained in the first trimester of pregnancy. The CDR3 nucleotides are TGTGCCACCAGCAGAGATGGGGCGGGGGACTACGAGCAGTACTTC. This sequence encodes CATSRDGAGDYEQYF.